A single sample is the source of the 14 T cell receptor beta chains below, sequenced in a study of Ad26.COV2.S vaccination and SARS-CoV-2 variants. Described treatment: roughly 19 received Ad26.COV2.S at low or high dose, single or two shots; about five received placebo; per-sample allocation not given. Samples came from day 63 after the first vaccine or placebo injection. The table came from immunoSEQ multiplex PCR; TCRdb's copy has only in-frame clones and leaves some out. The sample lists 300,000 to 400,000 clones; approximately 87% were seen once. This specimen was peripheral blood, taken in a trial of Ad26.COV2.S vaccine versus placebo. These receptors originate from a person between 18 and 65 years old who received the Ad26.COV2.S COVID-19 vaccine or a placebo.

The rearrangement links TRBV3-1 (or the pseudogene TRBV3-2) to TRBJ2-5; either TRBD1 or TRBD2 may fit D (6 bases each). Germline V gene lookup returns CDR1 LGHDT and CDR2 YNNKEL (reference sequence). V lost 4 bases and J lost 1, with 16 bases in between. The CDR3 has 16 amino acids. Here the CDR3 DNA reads TGTGCCAGCAGCCCCTGGGGCAGGGGAGGCCAAGAGACCCAGTACTTC. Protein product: CASSPWGRGGQETQYF.

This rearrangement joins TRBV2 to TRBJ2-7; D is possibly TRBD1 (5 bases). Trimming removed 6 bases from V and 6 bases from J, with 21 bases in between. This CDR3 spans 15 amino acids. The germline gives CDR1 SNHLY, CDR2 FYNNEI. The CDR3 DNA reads TGTGCCAGCAGCCAAGGGGTAGGGTGGGCCGGCGAGCAGTACTTC. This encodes CASSQGVGWAGEQYF.

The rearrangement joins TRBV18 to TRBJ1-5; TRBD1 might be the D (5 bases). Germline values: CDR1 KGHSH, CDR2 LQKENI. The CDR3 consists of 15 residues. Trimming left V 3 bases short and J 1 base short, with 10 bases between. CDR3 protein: CASSPAGMSNQPQHF. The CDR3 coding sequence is TGTGCCAGCTCACCCGCAGGGATGAGCAATCAGCCCCAGCATTTT.

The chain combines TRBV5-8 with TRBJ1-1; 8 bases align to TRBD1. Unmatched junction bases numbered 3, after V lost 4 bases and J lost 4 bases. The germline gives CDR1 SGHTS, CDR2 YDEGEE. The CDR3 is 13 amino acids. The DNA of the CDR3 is TGTGCCAGCAGCGGACAGGGCCGCACTGAAGCTTTCTTT. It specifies CASSGQGRTEAFF. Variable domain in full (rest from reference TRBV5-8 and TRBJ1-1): EAGVTQSPTHLIKTRGQQATLRCSPISGHTSVYWYQQALGLGLQFLLWYDEGEERNRGNFPPRFSGRQFPNYSSELNVNALELEDSALYLCASSGQGRTEAFFGQGTRLTVV.

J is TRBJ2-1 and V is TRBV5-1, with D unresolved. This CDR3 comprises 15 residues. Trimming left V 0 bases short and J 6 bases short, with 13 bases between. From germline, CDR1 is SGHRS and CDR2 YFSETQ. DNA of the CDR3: TGCGCCAGCAGCTTGGCCGTGTATAGGCGCAATGAGCAGTTCTTC. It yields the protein CASSLAVYRRNEQFF.

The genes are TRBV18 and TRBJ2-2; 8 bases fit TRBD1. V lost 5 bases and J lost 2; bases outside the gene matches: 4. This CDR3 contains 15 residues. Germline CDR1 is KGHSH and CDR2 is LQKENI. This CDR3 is CASSVQGDNTGELFF. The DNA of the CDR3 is TGTGCCAGCTCAGTACAGGGGGACAACACCGGGGAGCTGTTTTTT. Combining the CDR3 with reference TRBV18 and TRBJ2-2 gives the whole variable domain NAGVMQNPRHLVRRRGQEARLRCSPMKGHSHVYWYRQLPEEGLKFMVYLQKENIIDESGMPKERFSAEFPKEGPSILRIQQVVRGDSAAYFCASSVQGDNTGELFFGEGSRLTVL.

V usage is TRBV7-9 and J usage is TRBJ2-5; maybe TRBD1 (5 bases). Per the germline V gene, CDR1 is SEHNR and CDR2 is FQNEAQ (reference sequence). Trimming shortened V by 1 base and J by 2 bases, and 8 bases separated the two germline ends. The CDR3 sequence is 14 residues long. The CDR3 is CASSLVHRQETQYF. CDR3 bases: TGTGCCAGCAGCTTAGTCCACAGGCAAGAGACCCAGTACTTC.

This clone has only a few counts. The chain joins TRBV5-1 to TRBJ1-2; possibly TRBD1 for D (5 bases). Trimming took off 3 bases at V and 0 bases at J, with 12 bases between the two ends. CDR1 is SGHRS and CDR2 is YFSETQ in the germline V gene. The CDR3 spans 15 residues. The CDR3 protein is CASSSRQNPNYGYTF. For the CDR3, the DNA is TGCGCCAGCAGCTCCCGACAGAACCCTAACTATGGCTACACCTTC. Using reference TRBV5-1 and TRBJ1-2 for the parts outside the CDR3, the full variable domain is KAGVTQTPRYLIKTRGQQVTLSCSPISGHRSVSWYQQTPGQGLQFLFEYFSETQRNKGNFPGRFSGRQFSNSRSEMNVSTLELGDSALYLCASSSRQNPNYGYTFGSGTRLTVV.

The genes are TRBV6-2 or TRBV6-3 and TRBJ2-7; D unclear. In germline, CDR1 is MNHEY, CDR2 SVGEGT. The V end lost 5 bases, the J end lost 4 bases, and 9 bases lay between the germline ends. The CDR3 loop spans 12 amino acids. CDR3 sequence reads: CASSPFNYEQYF. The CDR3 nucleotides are TGTGCCAGCAGTCCCTTCAATTACGAGCAGTACTTC.

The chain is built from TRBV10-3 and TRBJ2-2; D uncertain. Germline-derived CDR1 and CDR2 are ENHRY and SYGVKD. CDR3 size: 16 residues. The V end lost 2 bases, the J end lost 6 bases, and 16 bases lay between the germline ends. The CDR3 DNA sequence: TGTGCCATCAGTGAGAGTCTAGGCGTAGGCGCCGGGGAGCTGTTTTTT. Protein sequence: CAISESLGVGAGELFF.

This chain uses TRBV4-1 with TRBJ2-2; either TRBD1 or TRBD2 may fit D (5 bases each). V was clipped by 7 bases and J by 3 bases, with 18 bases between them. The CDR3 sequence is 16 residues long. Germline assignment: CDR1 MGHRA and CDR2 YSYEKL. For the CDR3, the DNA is TGCGCCAGCAACCGAGGGACCACCCGGGACACCGGGGAGCTGTTTTTT. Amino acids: CASNRGTTRDTGELFF.

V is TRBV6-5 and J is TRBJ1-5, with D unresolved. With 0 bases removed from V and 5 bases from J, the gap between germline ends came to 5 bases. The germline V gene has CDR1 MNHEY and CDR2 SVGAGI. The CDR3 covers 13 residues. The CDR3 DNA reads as TGTGCCAGCAGTTACTCGAAGGATCAGCCCCAGCATTTT. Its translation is CASSYSKDQPQHF.

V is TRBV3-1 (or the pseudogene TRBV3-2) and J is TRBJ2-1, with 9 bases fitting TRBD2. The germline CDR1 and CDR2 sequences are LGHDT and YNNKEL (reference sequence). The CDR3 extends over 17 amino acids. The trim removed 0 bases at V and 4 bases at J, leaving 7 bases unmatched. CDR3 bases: TGTGCCAGCAGCCAAGATGTCAGCGGGGGGACTTACAATGAGCAGTTCTTC. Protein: CASSQDVSGGTYNEQFF.

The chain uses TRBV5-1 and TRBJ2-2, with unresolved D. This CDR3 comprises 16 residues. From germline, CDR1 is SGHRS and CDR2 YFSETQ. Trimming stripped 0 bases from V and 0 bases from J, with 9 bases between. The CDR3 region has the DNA TGCGCCAGCAGCTTGGTCCCGGCGGCGAACACCGGGGAGCTGTTTTTT. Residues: CASSLVPAANTGELFF.